Included here is one TCR beta chain sequence, with context. No antigen is known for it. Sequencing was performed with immunoSEQ multiplex PCR; in TCRdb, only in-frame clones are kept and a portion is missing. The data contain under 2.5 million clones, about nine tenths of them singletons. This record comes from a study of shared clonotypes between healthy human individuals. Study-wide context: A couple of women and a few men aged 18 to 49 served as donors.

V lost 3 bases and J lost 4, with 7 bases in between. Germline CDR1 SGHVS, CDR2 FQNEAQ. The CDR3 is 13 residues long. Study results and caveats: Compared with memory subsets, naive subsets generally had larger estimated richness. Non-shared clonotypes showed lower generation probabilities than clonotypes common to all four donors.

Subsets obtained from CD4+ cells comprised CD45RA+ naive and CD45RA-negative memory cells. The V call is TRBV7-8, the J call TRBJ2-1; maybe TRBD2 (6 bases). Sample: naive CD4+ T cells from PBMCs. Subset defined: CD45RA+ positively selected. This sequence was found in a man aged 18 to 30 in good health. Some clones in this sample may be carry-over from other donors' samples. The CDR3 here is CASSLTRYNEQFF. In DNA form, the CDR3 reads TGTGCCAGCAGCTTGACTAGATACAATGAGCAGTTCTTC.